This entry describes one T cell receptor beta chain. The CDR3 totals 14 residues. The ends were cut back, 7 bases at V and 1 base at J, with 13 bases in the middle. The germline CDR1 and CDR2 sequences are SGHTA and FQGNSA. Repertoires were generated with immunoSEQ multiplex PCR, while TCRdb's copy carries only in-frame clones and drops some. The data contain around 65,000 clones, about 87% of them singletons. The data were taken from a study of technical replicates of blood from several donors. Specimen: PBMCs. The TCR originated in a human donor in good health. Some clones in this sample may be carry-over from other donors' samples. This chain connects TRBV7-2 to TRBJ1-1; weak D call: TRBD1 (6 bases). The CDR3 reads CASTQGYANTEAFF. The CDR3 nucleotides read TGTGCCAGCACACAGGGTTATGCGAACACTGAAGCTTTCTTT.